The 2 T cell receptor beta chains listed next were all sequenced from one sample in a study of T cell responses to AZD1222 COVID-19 vaccine. Produced via immunoSEQ multiplex PCR; TCRdb's table is partial and in-frame only. The table includes more than 100,000 clones, roughly 91% detected once. The sample consisted of peripheral blood, taken on day 0 of AZD1222 vaccination. These receptors came from an adult in good health.

The chain joins TRBV25-1 to TRBJ2-4, with TRBD2 matching 9 bases. This CDR3 has 15 amino acids. The germline V gene has CDR1 MGHDK and CDR2 SYGVNS. J gave up 1 base and V 5 bases, and 3 bases lay outside the gene matches. CDR3 DNA: TGTGCCAGCAGTCAACTAGCGGGCGCCAAAAACATTCAGTACTTC. This translates into CASSQLAGAKNIQYF.

The rearrangement links TRBV3-1 (or the pseudogene TRBV3-2) to TRBJ2-7; TRBD2 agrees at 11 bases. The CDR3 runs to 13 residues. The germline V gene has CDR1 LGHDT and CDR2 YNNKEL (reference sequence). The ends lost 0 bases at V and 13 bases at J; junction bases unmatched: 5. The CDR3 protein is CASSQDTSGSNYF. The DNA for the CDR3 is TGTGCCAGCAGCCAAGATACTAGCGGGAGTAATTACTTC.